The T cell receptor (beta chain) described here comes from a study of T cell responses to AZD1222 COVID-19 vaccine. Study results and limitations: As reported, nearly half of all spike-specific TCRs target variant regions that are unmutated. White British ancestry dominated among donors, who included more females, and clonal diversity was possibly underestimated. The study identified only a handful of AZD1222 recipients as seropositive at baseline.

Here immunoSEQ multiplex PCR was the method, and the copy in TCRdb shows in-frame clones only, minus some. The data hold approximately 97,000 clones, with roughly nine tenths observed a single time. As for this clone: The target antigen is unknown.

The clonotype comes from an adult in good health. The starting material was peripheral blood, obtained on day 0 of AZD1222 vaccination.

CDR3 region: CASSMTGVRYEQYF. In DNA, the CDR3 is TGTGCCAGCAGCATGACAGGGGTTAGATACGAGCAGTACTTC. The rearrangement uses TRBV2 and TRBJ2-7; 8 bases map to TRBD1. Germline V CDR1 and CDR2: SNHLY, FYNNEI. Unmatched junction bases numbered 8, after V lost 6 bases and J lost 4 bases. The CDR3 is made up of 14 amino acids.